Detailed here is one TCR beta chain. This CDR3 spans 14 amino acids. V was clipped by 3 bases and J by 5 bases, with 13 bases between them. Germline V gives CDR1 MDHEN, CDR2 SYDVKM. This specimen belongs to a study of sequential checkpoint blockade in melanoma. Across the whole study: Randomization was 1:1 between first-line nivolumab→ipilimumab and ipilimumab→nivolumab. Each arm's sequence ended with maintenance nivolumab.

TCRdb's table, derived via immunoSEQ multiplex PCR, lists solely in-frame clones and lacks some. This table holds some 12,000 clones, 82% found once. Noted treatment: randomized to nivolumab then ipilimumab (arm A) or the reverse (arm B). Live CD3+CD8+ CD19− CD56− cells were sorted from PBMCs. The TCR was taken from a human donor with melanoma. The chain couples TRBV28 to TRBJ1-1; no clear D gene. The sequencing used CD8+ T cells sorted from blood (inferred from file names), collected from a patient given nivolumab and ipilimumab in sequence. The CDR3 DNA is TGTGCCAGCAGTTTCCGAACCGGGGTGACTGAAGCTTTCTTT. Its translation: CASSFRTGVTEAFF.